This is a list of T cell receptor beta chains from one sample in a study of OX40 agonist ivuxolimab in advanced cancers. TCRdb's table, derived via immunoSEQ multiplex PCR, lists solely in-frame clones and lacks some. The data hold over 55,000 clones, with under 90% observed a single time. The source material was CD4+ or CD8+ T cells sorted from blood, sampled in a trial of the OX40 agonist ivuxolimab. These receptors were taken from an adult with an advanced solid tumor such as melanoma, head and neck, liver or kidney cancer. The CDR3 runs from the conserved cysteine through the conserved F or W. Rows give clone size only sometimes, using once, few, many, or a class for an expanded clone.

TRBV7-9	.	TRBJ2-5	CASSPGGYSRKGETQYF
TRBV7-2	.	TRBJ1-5	CASSLGGGRSNQPQHF
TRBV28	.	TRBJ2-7	CASSFLDRRYEQYF
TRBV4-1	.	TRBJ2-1	CASSPTGLIYNEQFF
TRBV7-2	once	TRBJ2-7	CASSAGLAVSYEQYF
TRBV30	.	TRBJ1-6	CAWRNFSPLHF
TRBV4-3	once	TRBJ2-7	CASSQATGGSYEQYF
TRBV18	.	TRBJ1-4	CASRTGSDGNEKLFF
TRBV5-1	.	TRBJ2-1	CASSLTTGTLHNEQFF
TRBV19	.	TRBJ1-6	CASSIGSTFSPLHF
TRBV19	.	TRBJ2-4	CASSIKSAGAKNIQYF
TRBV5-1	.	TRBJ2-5	CASSFSGTGAQETQYF
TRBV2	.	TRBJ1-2	CASKGQGAFGYTF
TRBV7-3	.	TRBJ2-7	CASSFRGDSYEQYF
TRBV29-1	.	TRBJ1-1	CSGTGAGGTEAFF
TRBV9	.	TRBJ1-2	CASSSRQVVNYGYTF
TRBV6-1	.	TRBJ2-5	CASSEPSARARYSETQYF
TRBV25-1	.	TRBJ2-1	CASSEASGSGNEQFF
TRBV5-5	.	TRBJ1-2	CASSLDRYGYTF
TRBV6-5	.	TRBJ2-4	CASRPGALAKNIQYF